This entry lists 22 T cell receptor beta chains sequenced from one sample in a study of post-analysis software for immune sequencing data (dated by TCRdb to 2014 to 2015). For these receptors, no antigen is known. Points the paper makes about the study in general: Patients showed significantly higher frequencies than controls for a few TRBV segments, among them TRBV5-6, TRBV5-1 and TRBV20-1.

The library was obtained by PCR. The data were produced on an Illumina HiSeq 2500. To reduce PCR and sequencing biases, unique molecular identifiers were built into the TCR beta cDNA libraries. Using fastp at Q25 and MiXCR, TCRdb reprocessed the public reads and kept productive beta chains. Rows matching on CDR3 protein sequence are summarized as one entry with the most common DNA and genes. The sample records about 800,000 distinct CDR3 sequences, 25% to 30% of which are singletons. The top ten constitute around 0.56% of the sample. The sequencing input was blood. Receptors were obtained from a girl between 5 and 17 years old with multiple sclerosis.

The CDR3 loop is CASSLTGGARYGTDTQYF. CDR3 nucleotide sequence: TGTGCCAGCAGCTTAACAGGGGGGGCGAGGTACGGCACAGATACGCAGTATTTT. The V and J genes are TRBV7-8 and TRBJ2-3; perhaps TRBD1 as D (8 bases). CDR3 size: 18 residues. V lost 2 bases, J lost 1 base, and 19 bases lay in between. Germline-derived CDR1 and CDR2 are SGHVS and FQNEAQ.

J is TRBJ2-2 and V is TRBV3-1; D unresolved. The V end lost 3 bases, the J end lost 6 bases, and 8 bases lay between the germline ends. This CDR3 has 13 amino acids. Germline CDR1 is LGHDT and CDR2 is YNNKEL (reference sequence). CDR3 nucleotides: TGTGCCAGCAGCCAGCTGGGCCCCGGGGAGCTGTTTTTT. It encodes CASSQLGPGELFF. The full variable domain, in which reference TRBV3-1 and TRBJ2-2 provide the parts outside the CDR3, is DTAVSQTPKYLVTQMGNDKSIKCEQNLGHDTMYWYKQDSKKFLKIMFSYNNKELIINETVPNRFSPKSPDKAHLNLHINSLELGDSAVYFCASSQLGPGELFFGEGSRLTVL.

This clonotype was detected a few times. CDR3 region: CASSLESGSSYEQYF. The CDR3 DNA follows: TGCGCCAGCAGCTTGGAGTCGGGCAGCTCCTACGAGCAGTACTTC. This rearrangement joins TRBV5-1 to TRBJ2-7, with D uncertain. Per the germline V gene, CDR1 is SGHRS and CDR2 is YFSETQ. V dropped 0 bases and J dropped 0 bases, with 10 bases sitting between them. There are 15 residues in the CDR3.

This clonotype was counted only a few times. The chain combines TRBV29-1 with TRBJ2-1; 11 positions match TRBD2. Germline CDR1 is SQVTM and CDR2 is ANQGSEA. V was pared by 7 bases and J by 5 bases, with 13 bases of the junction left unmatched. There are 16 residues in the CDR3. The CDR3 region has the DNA TGCAGCGGCCGAAAAACACCGGGACTAGCGGACAATGAGCAGTTCTTC. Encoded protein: CSGRKTPGLADNEQFF.

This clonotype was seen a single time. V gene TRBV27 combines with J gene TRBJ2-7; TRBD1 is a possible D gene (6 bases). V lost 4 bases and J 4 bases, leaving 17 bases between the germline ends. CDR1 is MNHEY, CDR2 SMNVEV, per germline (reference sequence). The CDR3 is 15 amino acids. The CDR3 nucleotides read TGTGCCAGCAGTTCACCCGGGCAGGGGATGTACGAGCAGTACTTC. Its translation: CASSSPGQGMYEQYF.

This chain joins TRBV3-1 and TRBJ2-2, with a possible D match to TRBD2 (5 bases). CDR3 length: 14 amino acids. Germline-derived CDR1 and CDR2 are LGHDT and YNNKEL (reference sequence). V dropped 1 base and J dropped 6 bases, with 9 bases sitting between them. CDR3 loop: CASSQVTGAGELFF. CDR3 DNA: TGTGCCAGCAGCCAAGTAACCGGGGCCGGGGAGCTGTTTTTT.

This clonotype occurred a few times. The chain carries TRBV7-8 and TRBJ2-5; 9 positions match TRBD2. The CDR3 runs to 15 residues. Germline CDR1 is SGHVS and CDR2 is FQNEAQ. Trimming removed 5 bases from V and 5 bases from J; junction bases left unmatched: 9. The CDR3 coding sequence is TGTGCCAGCAGCCCTACGCGGGGGGGCCTGGAGACCCAGTACTTC. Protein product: CASSPTRGGLETQYF.

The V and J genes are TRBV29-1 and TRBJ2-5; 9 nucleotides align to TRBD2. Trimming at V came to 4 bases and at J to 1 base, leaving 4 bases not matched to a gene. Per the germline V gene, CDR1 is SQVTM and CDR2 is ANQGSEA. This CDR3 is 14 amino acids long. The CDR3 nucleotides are TGCAGCGTTGTAGGACTAGCGTTCCAAGAGACCCAGTACTTC. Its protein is CSVVGLAFQETQYF.

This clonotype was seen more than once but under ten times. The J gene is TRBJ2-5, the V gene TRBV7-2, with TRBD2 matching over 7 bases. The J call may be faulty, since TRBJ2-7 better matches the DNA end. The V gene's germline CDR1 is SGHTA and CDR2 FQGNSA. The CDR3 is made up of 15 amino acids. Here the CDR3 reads CASSLSFQRGYEQYF. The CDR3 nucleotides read TGTGCCAGCAGCTTATCCTTCCAGCGGGGATACGAGCAGTACTTC.

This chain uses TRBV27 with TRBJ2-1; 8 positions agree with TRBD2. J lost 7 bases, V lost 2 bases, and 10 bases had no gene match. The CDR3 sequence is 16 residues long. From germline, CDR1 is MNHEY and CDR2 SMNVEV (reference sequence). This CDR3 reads CASSLVTSGRRNEQFF. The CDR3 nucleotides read TGTGCCAGCAGTTTAGTAACTAGCGGAAGGAGGAATGAGCAGTTCTTC.

In DNA form, the CDR3 reads TGTGCCAGCAGTTTCAGGGACGCAAAAAACATTCAGTACTTC. It yields the protein CASSFRDAKNIQYF. The rearrangement links TRBV28 to TRBJ2-4; tentatively, D is TRBD1 or TRBD2 (5 bases each). V gave up 3 bases and J gave up 4 bases, with 10 bases separating them. The CDR3 loop spans 14 amino acids. Germline values: CDR1 MDHEN, CDR2 SYDVKM.

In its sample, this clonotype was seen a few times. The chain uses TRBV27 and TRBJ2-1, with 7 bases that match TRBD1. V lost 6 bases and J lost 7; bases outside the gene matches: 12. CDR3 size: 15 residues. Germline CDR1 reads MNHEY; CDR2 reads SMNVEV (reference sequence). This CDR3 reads CASRRLPDRENEQFF. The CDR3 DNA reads TGTGCCAGCAGAAGGCTCCCTGACAGGGAGAATGAGCAGTTCTTC.

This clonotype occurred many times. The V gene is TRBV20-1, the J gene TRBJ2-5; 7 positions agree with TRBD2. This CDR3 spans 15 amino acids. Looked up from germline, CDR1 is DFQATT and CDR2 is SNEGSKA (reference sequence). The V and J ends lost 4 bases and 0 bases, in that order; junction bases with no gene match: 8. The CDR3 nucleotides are TGCAGTGCTAATCCAGGCAGCGGGGACCAAGAGACCCAGTACTTC. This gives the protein CSANPGSGDQETQYF.

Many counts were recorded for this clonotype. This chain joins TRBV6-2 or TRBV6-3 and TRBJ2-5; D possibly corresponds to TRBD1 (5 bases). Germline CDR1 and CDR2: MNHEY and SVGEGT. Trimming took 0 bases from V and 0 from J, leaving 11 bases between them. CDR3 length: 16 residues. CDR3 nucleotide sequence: TGTGCCAGCAGTTACTCGGGGCTAGGACACCAAGAGACCCAGTACTTC. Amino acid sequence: CASSYSGLGHQETQYF.

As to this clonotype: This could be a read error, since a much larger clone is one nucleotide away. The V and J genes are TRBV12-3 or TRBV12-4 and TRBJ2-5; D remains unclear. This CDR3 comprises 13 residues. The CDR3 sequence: CASSLGSKETQCF. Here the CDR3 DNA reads TGTGCCAGCAGTTTAGGTAGCAAAGAGACCCAGTGCTTC.

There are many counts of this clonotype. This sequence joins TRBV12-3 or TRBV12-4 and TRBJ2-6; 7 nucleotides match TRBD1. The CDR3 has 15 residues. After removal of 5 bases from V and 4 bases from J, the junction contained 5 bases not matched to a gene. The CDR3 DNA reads TGTGCCAGCAGTCGACAGGGAGCGGGGGCCAACGTCCTGACTTTC. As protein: CASSRQGAGANVLTF.

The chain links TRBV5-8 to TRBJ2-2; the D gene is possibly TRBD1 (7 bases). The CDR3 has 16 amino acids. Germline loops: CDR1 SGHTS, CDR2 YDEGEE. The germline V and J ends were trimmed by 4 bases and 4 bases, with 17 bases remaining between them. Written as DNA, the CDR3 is TGTGCCAGCAGCCCGAGCAGGGGGAGGATCACCGGGGAGCTGTTTTTT. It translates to CASSPSRGRITGELFF. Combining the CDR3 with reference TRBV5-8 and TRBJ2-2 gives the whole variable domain EAGVTQSPTHLIKTRGQQATLRCSPISGHTSVYWYQQALGLGLQFLLWYDEGEERNRGNFPPRFSGRQFPNYSSELNVNALELEDSALYLCASSPSRGRITGELFFGEGSRLTVL.

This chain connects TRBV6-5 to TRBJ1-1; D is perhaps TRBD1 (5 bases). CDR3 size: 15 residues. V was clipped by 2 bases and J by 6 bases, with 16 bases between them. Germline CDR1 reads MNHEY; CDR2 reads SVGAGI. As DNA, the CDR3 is TGTGCCAGCAGTTACGGCAGGGCGCGCTCCCCTGAAGCTTTCTTT. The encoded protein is CASSYGRARSPEAFF.

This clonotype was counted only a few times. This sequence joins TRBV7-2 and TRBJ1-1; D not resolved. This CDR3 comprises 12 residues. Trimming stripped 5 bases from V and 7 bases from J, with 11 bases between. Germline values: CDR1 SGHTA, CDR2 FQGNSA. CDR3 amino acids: CASSLPDREAFF. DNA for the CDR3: TGTGCCAGCAGCCTACCCGATCGTGAAGCTTTCTTT.

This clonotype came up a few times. CDR3 nucleotide sequence: TGTGCCAGCAGGCCCCGAATAGGTACTGAAGCTTTCTTT. Translating gives CASRPRIGTEAFF. The chain joins TRBV6-1 to TRBJ1-1; D is unresolved. Germline lookup yields CDR1 MNHNS and CDR2 SASEGT. The CDR3 sequence is 13 residues long. Trimming took off 6 bases at V and 5 bases at J, with 13 bases between the two ends.

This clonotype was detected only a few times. The CDR3 spells CASSPIMQFF. CDR3 in DNA: TGTGCCAGCAGCCCTATCATGCAGTTCTTC. This chain uses TRBV9 with TRBJ2-1; no definite D call. This CDR3 is built from 10 residues. Trimming removed 4 bases from V and 12 bases from J, with 8 bases in between. Germline V lookup: CDR1 SGDLS, CDR2 YYNGEE.

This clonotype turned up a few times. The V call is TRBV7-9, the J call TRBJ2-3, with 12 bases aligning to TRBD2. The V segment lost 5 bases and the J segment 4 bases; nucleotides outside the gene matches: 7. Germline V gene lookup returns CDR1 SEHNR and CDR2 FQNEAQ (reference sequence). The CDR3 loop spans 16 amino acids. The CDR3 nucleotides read TGTGCCAGCAGCCGTTCACTAGCGGGGGGAGCAGATACGCAGTATTTT. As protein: CASSRSLAGGADTQYF.